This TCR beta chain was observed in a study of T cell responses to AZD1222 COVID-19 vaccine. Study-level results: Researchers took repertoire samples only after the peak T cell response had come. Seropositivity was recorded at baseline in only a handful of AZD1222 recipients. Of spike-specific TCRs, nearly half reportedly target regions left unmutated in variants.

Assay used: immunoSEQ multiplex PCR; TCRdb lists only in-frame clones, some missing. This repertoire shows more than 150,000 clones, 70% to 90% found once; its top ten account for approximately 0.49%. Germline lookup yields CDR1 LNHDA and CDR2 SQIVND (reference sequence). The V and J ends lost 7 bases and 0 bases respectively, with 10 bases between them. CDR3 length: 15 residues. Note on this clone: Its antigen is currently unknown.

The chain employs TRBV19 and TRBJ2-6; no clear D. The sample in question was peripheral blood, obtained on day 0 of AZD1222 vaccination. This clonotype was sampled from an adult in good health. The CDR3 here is CASIPAFSGANVLTF. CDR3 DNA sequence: TGTGCCAGTATCCCAGCCTTCTCTGGGGCCAACGTCCTGACTTTC. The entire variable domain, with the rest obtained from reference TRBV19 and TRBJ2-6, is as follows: DGGITQSPKYLFRKEGQNVTLSCEQNLNHDAMYWYRQDPGQGLRLIYYSQIVNDFQKGDIAEGYSVSREKKESFPLTVTSAQKNPTAFYLCASIPAFSGANVLTFGAGSRLTVL.